The rows below give T cell receptor beta chains drawn from one sample of a study of beta chain features in type 1 diabetes. Method: immunoSEQ multiplex PCR; TCRdb's copy keeps in-frame clones and lacks some. Among some 360,000 clones listed, about 19% were seen once. Material: naive CD4+ T cells from blood. The source is a woman aged 18-35 years in good health. Both conserved end residues are part of each CDR3. A D gene is named only where the DNA matches it firmly. Clone size is given for some rows only: seen once, a few or many times, or a class if the clone is expanded.

j_gene | v_gene | d_gene | len | abundance | CDR3aa | CDR3nt
TRBJ2-3 | TRBV2 | - | 15 | - | CASSEFTGIADTQYF | TGTGCCAGCAGTGAATTCACGGGGATAGCAGATACGCAGTATTTT
TRBJ2-3 | TRBV9 | - | 14 | - | CASSISGGTDTQYF | TGTGCCAGCAGCATCTCGGGAGGCACAGATACGCAGTATTTT
TRBJ2-7 | TRBV11-2 | TRBD2 | 16 | few | CASSPGLAGFTYEQYF | TGTGCCAGCAGCCCCGGTCTAGCGGGGTTTACCTACGAGCAGTACTTC
TRBJ2-6 | TRBV5-1 | - | 15 | few | CASSLGASGANVLTF | TGCGCCAGCAGCTTGGGGGCCTCTGGGGCCAACGTCCTGACTTTC
TRBJ1-1 | TRBV5-4 | - | 14 | few | CASSLRLGDKVAFF | TGTGCCAGCAGCTTGAGGCTAGGGGACAAAGTCGCTTTCTTT
TRBJ1-2 | TRBV7-2 | TRBD1 | 16 | - | CASSLVPDRVNYGYTF | TGTGCCAGCAGCTTAGTACCGGACAGGGTGAACTATGGCTACACCTTC
TRBJ1-2 | TRBV21-1 | - | 13 | - | CASSKAHRDGYTF | TGTGCCAGCAGCAAAGCCCACAGGGATGGCTACACCTTC
TRBJ2-4 | TRBV11-2 | TRBD1 | 17 | few | CASSSLAGTGTKNIQYF | TGTGCCAGCAGCTCCTTAGCCGGGACAGGGACCAAAAACATTCAGTACTTC
TRBJ1-2 | TRBV13 | - | 14 | few | CASSPPSDGAGYTF | TGTGCCAGCAGCCCACCATCGGATGGGGCCGGCTACACCTTC
TRBJ2-3 | TRBV9 | TRBD2 | 15 | - | CASSETSGGADTQYF | TGTGCCAGCAGCGAGACTAGCGGGGGGGCGGATACGCAGTATTTT
TRBJ2-1 | TRBV6-5 | - | 13 | - | CASINWEDREQFF | TGTGCCAGCATTAACTGGGAGGACCGTGAGCAGTTCTTC
TRBJ2-7 | TRBV27 | - | 15 | - | CASSPSRGGFYEQYF | TGTGCCAGCAGTCCAAGTCGAGGGGGATTCTACGAGCAGTACTTC
TRBJ1-1 | TRBV2 | - | 16 | few | CASSADSSVSNTEAFF | TGTGCCAGCAGTGCGGACAGTAGTGTTTCGAACACTGAAGCTTTCTTT
TRBJ2-4 | TRBV7-9 | - | 13 | few | CASSLEPPEIQYF | TGTGCCAGCAGCTTAGAACCCCCGGAGATTCAGTACTTC
TRBJ2-7 | TRBV4-1 | - | 15 | once | CASSTRTTLSYEQYF | TGCGCCAGCAGCACCAGGACTACTCTCTCCTACGAGCAGTACTTC
TRBJ1-2 | TRBV7-2 | - | 12 | - | CASSSGGRGYTF | TGTGCCAGCAGCTCGGGAGGGAGGGGCTACACCTTC
TRBJ1-2 | TRBV29-1 | - | 13 | - | CSVAPTANYGYTF | TGCAGCGTTGCGCCGACAGCTAACTATGGCTACACCTTC
TRBJ2-3 | TRBV7-6 | - | 14 | few | CASSLASSTDTQYF | TGTGCCAGCAGCTTAGCGTCGAGCACAGATACGCAGTATTTT
TRBJ2-5 | TRBV10-3 | - | 13 | - | CAISEGLDETQYF | TGTGCCATCAGTGAGGGACTGGACGAGACCCAGTACTTC
TRBJ2-1 | TRBV18 | TRBD2 | 13 | - | CASSPPGGFEQFF | TGTGCCAGCTCACCTCCCGGGGGGTTCGAGCAGTTCTTC
TRBJ2-7 | TRBV29-1 | - | 12 | few | CSVLAPGYEQYF | TGCAGCGTTCTCGCCCCGGGCTACGAGCAGTACTTC